A single TCR beta chain is shown here with its context. The antigen remains undetermined. The data stem from a study of T cell repertoires in cytomegalovirus infection. TCRdb passed the reads through MiXCR, listing each CDR3 protein once. Here the sample spans approximately 500,000 distinct CDR3 sequences, 16% being singletons. Whole-study results and caveats: Of the TCR beta families, the public ones yielded a cumulative frequency that identified carriers of CMV plus the relevant HLA.

Sequenced sample: CD8+ T cells from PBMCs. The source is a human donor in good health (CMV status not recorded). Some clones in this sample may be carry-over from other donors' samples.

The CDR3 nucleotides read TGTGCCAGCAGTTACTCGTCTCCTAGGGTGAACACTGAAGCTTTCTTT. It is translated as CASSYSSPRVNTEAFF. The chain combines TRBV6-5 with TRBJ1-1; D remains unclear. Germline CDR1 and CDR2: MNHEY and SVGAGI. The CDR3 loop spans 16 amino acids. V shed 0 bases and J shed 0 bases, with 11 bases lying between them.